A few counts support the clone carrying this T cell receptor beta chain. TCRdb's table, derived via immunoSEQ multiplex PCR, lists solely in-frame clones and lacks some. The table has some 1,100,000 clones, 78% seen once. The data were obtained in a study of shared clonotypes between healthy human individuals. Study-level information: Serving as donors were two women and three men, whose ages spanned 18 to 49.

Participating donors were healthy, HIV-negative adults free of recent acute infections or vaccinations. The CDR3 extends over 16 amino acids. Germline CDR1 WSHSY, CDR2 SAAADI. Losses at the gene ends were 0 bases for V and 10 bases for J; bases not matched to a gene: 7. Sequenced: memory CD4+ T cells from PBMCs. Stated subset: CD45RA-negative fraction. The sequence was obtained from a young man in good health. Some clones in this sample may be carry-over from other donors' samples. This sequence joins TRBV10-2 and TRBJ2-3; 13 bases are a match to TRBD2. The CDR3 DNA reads TGCGCCAGCAGTGAGTCCCGGACTAGCGGGGGTGGCGCGCAGTATTTT. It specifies CASSESRTSGGGAQYF.